Shown below are 12 T cell receptor beta chains from a single sample sequenced in a study of T-cell memory formation after mild COVID-19. TCRdb ran MiXCR on the 5' RACE reads and lists one entry per CDR3 protein. The sample yields 120,000 to 150,000 distinct CDR3 sequences, around 5.8% seen once. The source material was PBMCs or a T cell subset sorted from them (not recorded which). These TCRs come from an adult woman who had mild COVID-19 (a few samples of this study predate the infection). Cell type and time point are not known.

The CDR3 region has the DNA TGTGCCAGCAGCTTAACGTACGGGAAAGGGACAGAGACCCAGTACTTC. As protein: CASSLTYGKGTETQYF. The chain joins TRBV7-3 to TRBJ2-5, with D possibly being TRBD1 or TRBD2 (5 bases each). CDR1 is SGHTA, CDR2 FQGTGA, per germline. V lost 0 bases to trimming and J lost 4 bases, with 15 bases between them. The CDR3 loop spans 16 amino acids.

This clonotype was counted a few times. V is TRBV11-2 and J is TRBJ2-5, with a weak D call TRBD2 (6 bases). The CDR3 consists of 15 residues. Germline CDR1 is SGHAT and CDR2 is FQNNGV. Trimming cost V 0 bases and J 4 bases, with 12 bases left between them. The DNA for the CDR3 is TGTGCCAGCAGCTTAGATGGGGCGGGGATAGAGACCCAGTACTTC. This encodes CASSLDGAGIETQYF.

The table lists this clonotype with many counts. The chain has TRBV7-2 and TRBJ2-7, with 8 bases that match TRBD1. V trimming: 4 bases; J trimming: 5 bases; junction bases outside the gene matches: 7. The CDR3 runs 14 residues. From germline, CDR1 is SGHTA and CDR2 FQGNSA. The CDR3 loop reads CASSSRTGTNEQYF. CDR3 bases: TGTGCCAGCAGCTCCAGGACAGGGACAAACGAGCAGTACTTC. The full variable domain, its missing parts supplied by reference TRBV7-2 and TRBJ2-7, is GAGVSQSPSNKVTEKGKDVELRCDPISGHTALYWYRQSLGQGLEFLIYFQGNSAPDKSGLPSDRFSAERTGGSVSTLTIQRTQQEDSAVYLCASSSRTGTNEQYFGPGTRLTVT.

This clonotype was recorded at least ten times. The V gene is TRBV12-3 or TRBV12-4, the J gene TRBJ2-1; 7 bases agree with TRBD1. The CDR3 runs to 13 residues. The V segment lost 10 bases and the J segment 6 bases; nucleotides outside the gene matches: 9. The CDR3 DNA is TGTGCCATTAGTCCGGGACAGCGCAATGAGCAGTTCTTC. It translates to CAISPGQRNEQFF.

This clonotype was seen repeatedly, ten times or more. This sequence joins TRBV7-2 and TRBJ2-7; D gene unclear. The germline V and J ends were trimmed by 4 bases and 3 bases, with 13 bases remaining between them. Germline V CDR1 and CDR2: SGHTA, FQGNSA. The CDR3 length is 14 residues. The CDR3 loop is CASSSLYYRYEQYF. DNA of the CDR3: TGTGCCAGCAGCTCATTGTACTATCGCTACGAGCAGTACTTC.

This clonotype was picked up many times. The chain carries TRBV18 and TRBJ2-2; D gene unclear. Trimming shortened V by 3 bases and J by 5 bases, and 13 bases separated the two germline ends. Per the germline V gene, CDR1 is KGHSH and CDR2 is LQKENI. The CDR3 consists of 15 residues. CDR3 loop: CASSPSTPQTGELFF. The CDR3 region has the DNA TGTGCCAGCTCACCGTCGACACCCCAAACCGGGGAGCTGTTTTTT.

This clonotype appeared many times. The J gene is TRBJ1-2, the V gene TRBV12-3 or TRBV12-4; no clear D gene. V lost 6 bases, J lost 4 bases, and 6 bases lay in between. CDR3 size: 11 residues. In nucleotides, the CDR3 is TGTGCCAGCAGCCACGGCTATGGCTACACCTTC. Translated: CASSHGYGYTF.

V is TRBV11-2 and J is TRBJ2-3, with 12 bases lining up with TRBD2. Germline loops: CDR1 SGHAT, CDR2 FQNNGV. J gave up 4 bases and V 4 bases, and 9 bases lay outside the gene matches. The CDR3 sequence is 17 residues long. CDR3 bases: TGTGCCAGCAGCTCACTAAAGACTAGCGGGAGATCAGATACGCAGTATTTT. As protein: CASSSLKTSGRSDTQYF.

V gene TRBV5-1 combines with J gene TRBJ2-2; D might be TRBD2 (6 bases). V was shortened by 3 bases and J by 6 bases, with 12 bases between the two germline ends. The CDR3 loop spans 14 amino acids. From germline, CDR1 is SGHRS and CDR2 YFSETQ. CDR3 residues: CASSYRREPGELFF. CDR3 sequence (DNA): TGCGCCAGCAGCTATCGACGGGAGCCCGGGGAGCTGTTTTTT.

This clonotype was detected many times. V usage is TRBV7-8 and J usage is TRBJ2-1; D is unresolved. The V end lost 5 bases, the J end lost 5 bases, and 13 bases lay between the germline ends. CDR3 length: 14 residues. Germline V gene sequence: CDR1 SGHVS, CDR2 FQNEAQ. The CDR3 loop reads CASSPSPKDNEQFF. As DNA, the CDR3 is TGTGCCAGCAGCCCCAGCCCGAAGGACAATGAGCAGTTCTTC.

This clonotype was recorded a few times. V gene TRBV4-3 combines with J gene TRBJ2-1; 9 nucleotides align to TRBD2. CDR3 size: 13 residues. CDR1 and CDR2 from the germline V gene are LGHNA and YSLEER. The ends lost 4 bases at V and 9 bases at J; junction bases unmatched: 4. The CDR3 protein is CASSRTSAGEQFF. CDR3 DNA: TGCGCCAGCAGCCGGACTAGCGCCGGTGAGCAGTTCTTC.

This clonotype was found many times. This chain connects TRBV7-3 to TRBJ2-1; D is possibly TRBD2 (7 bases). The CDR3 covers 18 residues. CDR1 is SGHTA and CDR2 is FQGTGA in the germline V gene. V shed 2 bases and J shed 0 bases, with 17 bases lying between them. This CDR3 is CASSLWGLAVISYNEQFF. The CDR3 nucleotides read TGTGCCAGCAGCTTATGGGGGCTAGCGGTAATCTCCTACAATGAGCAGTTCTTC.